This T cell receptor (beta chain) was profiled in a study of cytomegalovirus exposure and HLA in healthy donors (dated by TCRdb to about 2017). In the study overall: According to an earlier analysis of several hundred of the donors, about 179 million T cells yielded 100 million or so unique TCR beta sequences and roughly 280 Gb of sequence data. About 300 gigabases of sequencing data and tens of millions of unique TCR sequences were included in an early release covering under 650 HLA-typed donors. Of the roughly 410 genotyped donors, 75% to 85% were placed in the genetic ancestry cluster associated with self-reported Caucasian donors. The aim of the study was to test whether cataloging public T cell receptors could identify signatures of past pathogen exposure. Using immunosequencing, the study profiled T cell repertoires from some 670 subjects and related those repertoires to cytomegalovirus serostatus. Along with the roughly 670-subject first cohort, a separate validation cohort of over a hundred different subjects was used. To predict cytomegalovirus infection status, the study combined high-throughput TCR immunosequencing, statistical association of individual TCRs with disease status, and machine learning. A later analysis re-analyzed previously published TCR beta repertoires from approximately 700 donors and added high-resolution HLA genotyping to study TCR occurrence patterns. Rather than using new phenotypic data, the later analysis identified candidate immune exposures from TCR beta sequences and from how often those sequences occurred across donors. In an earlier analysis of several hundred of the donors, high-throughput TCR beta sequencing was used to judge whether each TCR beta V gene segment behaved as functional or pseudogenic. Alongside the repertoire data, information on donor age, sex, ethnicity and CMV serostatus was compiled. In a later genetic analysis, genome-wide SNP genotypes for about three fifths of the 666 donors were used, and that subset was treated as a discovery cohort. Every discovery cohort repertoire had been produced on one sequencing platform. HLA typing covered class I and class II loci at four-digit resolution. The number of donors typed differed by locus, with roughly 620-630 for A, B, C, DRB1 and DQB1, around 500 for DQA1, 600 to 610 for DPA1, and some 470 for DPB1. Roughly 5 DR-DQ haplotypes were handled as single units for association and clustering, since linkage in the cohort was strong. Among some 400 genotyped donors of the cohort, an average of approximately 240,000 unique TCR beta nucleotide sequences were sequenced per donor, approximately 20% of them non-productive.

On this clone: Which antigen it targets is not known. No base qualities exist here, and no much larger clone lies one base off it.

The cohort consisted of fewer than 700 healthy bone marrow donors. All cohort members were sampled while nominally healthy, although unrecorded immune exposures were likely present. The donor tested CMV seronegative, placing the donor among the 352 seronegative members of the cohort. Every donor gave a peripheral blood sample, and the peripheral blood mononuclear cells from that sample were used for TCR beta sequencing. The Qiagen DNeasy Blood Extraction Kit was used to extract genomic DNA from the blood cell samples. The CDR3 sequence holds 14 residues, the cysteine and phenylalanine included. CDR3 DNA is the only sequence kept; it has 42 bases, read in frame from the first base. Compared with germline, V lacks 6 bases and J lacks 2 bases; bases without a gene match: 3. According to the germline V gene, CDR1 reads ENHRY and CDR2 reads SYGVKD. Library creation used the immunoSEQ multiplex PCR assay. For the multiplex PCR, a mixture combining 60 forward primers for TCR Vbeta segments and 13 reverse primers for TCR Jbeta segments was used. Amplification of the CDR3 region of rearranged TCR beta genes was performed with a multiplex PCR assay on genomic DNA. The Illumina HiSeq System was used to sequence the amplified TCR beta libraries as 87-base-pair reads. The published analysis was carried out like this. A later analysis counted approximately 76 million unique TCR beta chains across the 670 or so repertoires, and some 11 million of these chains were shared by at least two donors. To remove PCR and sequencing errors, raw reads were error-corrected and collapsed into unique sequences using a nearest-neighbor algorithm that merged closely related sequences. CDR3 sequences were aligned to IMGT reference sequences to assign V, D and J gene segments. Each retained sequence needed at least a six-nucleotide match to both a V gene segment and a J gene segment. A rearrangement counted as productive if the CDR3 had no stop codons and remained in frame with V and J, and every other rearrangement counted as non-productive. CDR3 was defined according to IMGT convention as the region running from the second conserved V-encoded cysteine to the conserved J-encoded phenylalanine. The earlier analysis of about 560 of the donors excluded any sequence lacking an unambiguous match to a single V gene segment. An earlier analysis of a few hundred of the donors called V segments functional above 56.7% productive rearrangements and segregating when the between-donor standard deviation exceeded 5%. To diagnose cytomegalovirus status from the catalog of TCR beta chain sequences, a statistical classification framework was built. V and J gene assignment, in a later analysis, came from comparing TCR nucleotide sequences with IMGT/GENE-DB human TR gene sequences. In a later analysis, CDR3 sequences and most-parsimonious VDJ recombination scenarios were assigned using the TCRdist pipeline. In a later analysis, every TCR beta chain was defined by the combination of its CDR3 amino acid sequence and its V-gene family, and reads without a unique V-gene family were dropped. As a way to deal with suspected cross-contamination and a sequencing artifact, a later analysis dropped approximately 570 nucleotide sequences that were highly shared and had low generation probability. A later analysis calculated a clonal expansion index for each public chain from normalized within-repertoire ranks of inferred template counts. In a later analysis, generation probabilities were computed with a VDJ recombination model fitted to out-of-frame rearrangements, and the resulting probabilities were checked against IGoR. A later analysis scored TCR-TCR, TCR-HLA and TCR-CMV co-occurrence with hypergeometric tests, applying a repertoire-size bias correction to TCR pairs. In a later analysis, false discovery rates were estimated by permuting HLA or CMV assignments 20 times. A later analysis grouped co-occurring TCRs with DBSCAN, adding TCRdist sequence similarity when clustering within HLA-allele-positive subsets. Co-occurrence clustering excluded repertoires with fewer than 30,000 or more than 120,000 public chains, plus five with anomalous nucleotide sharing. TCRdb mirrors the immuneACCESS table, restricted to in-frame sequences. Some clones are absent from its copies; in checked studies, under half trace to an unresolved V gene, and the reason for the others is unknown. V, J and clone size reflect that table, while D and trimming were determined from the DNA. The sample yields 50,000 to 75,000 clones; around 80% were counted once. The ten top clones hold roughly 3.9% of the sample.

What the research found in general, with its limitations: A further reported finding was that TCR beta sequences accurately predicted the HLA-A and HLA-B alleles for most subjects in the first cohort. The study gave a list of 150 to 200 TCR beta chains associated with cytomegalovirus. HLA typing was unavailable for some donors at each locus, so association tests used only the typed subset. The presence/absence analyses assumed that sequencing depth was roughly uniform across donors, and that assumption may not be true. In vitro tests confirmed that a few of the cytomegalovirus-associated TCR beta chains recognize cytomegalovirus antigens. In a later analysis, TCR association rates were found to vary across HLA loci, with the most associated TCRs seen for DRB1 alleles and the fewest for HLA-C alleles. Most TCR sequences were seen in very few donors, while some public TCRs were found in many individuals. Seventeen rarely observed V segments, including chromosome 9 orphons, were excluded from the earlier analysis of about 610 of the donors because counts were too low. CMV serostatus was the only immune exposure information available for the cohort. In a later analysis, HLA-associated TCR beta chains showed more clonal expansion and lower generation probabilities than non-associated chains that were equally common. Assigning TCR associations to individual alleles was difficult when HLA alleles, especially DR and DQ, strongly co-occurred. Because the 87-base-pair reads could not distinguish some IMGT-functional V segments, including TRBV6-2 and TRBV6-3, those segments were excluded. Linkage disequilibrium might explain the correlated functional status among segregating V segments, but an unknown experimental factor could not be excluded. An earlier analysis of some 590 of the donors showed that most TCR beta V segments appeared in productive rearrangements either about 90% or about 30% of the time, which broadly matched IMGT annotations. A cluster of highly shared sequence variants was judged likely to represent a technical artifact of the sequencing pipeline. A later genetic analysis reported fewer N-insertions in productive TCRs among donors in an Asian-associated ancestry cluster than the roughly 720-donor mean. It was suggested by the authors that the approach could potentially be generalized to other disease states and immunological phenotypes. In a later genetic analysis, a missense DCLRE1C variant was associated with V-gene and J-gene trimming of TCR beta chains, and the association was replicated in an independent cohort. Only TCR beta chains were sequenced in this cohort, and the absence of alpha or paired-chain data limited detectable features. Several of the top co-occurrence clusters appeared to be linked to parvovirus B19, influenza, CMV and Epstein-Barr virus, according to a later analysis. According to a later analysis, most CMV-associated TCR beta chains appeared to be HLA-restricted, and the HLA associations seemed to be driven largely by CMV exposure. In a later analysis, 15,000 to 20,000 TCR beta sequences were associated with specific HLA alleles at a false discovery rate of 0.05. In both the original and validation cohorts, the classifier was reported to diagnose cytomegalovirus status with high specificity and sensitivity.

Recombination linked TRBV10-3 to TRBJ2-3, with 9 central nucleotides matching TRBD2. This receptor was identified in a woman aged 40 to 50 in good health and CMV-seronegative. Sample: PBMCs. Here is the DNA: TGTGCCATCAGGCGGGAGGGGTACACAGATACGCAGTATTTT. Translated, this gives CAIRREGYTDTQYF.